The next 17 T cell receptor beta chains were all read from a single sample in a study of cytomegalovirus exposure and HLA in healthy donors. The PCR used 60 Vbeta and 13 Jbeta primers. Clones were sequenced by immunoSEQ multiplex PCR, and TCRdb holds only the in-frame ones, with some missing. The sample shows 170,000 or so clones, more than 65% of them seen only once. Input material: PBMCs. Every receptor here comes from a woman aged 45-65 years in good health and CMV-seronegative.

Turning to this clone: The sample holds other DNA sequences that translate to the same CDR3. The chain links TRBV27 to TRBJ1-2; 11 bases match TRBD1. Germline loops: CDR1 MNHEY, CDR2 SMNVEV (reference sequence). The J segment lost 8 bases and the V segment lost 3 bases, leaving 2 bases of the junction unmatched. The CDR3 spans 13 residues. Here the CDR3 reads CASSLGQGGGYTF. In nucleotides, the CDR3 is TGTGCCAGCAGTTTGGGACAGGGGGGAGGCTACACCTTC.

V gene TRBV5-1 combines with J gene TRBJ1-4, with D unclear. Germline V CDR1 and CDR2: SGHRS, YFSETQ. V was clipped by 1 base and J by 8 bases, with 12 bases between them. This CDR3 is built from 14 residues. The CDR3 DNA is TGCGCCAGCAGCTTGAACTCGGTTTGGGAAAAACTGTTTTTT. Translation gives CASSLNSVWEKLFF.

J is TRBJ2-7 and V is TRBV10-3, with 7 bases matching TRBD1. The J segment lost 3 bases and the V segment lost 2 bases, leaving 1 base of the junction unmatched. Looked up from germline, CDR1 is ENHRY and CDR2 is SYGVKD. This CDR3 has 13 residues. The CDR3 DNA is TGTGCCATCAGTGAGAGGGACAGCTACGAGCAGTACTTC. Translating it yields CAISERDSYEQYF.

This clone was seen only a few times. The V gene is TRBV21-1, the J gene TRBJ1-1; the table assigns TRBD1, which was not confirmed against the DNA. TRBV21-1 is listed as a pseudogene. CDR3 length: 11 amino acids. The DNA of the CDR3 is TGTGCCAGCAGCAAGACAGGTTTCGCTTTCTTT. Protein sequence: CASSKTGFAFF.

The rearrangement joins TRBV2 to TRBJ1-1; tentative D call: TRBD1 (5 bases). The CDR3 runs to 13 residues. Germline V CDR1 and CDR2: SNHLY, FYNNEI. V lost 4 bases and J 3 bases, leaving 9 bases between the germline ends. CDR3 DNA: TGTGCCAGCAGTGGCTTAGGGGACACTGAAGCTTTCTTT. This encodes CASSGLGDTEAFF.

This clone was counted once. The gene calls are TRBV15 and TRBJ1-6; the D is unclear. Trimming cost V 1 base and J 10 bases, with 17 bases left between them. The CDR3 contains 16 residues. Germline V CDR1 and CDR2: LNHNV, YYDKDF (reference sequence). The CDR3 reads CATSRAMETNGSPLHF. The CDR3 nucleotides are TGTGCCACCAGCAGAGCCATGGAGACCAATGGCTCACCCCTCCACTTT.

The V gene is TRBV6-1, the J gene TRBJ1-2; D remains ambiguous. Germline CDR1 and CDR2: MNHNS and SASEGT. The length of the CDR3 is 14 residues. With 1 base removed from V and 8 bases from J, the gap between germline ends came to 14 bases. DNA for the CDR3: TGTGCCAGCAGTGAAGACCGGGGTTGGGAGGGCTACACCTTC. Residues: CASSEDRGWEGYTF.

The gene calls are TRBV5-1 and TRBJ2-3; weak D call: TRBD1 (6 bases). Trimming pared 3 bases from V and 0 bases from J, leaving 11 bases between. Germline CDR1 and CDR2: SGHRS and YFSETQ. The CDR3 is 15 residues long. CDR3 DNA: TGCGCCAGCAGCTATGGGACACCTAGCACAGATACGCAGTATTTT. It codes for CASSYGTPSTDTQYF.

Remarks on this clone: Relative to the germline gene, one junction end is altered; a read error may explain this. Other DNA sequences in the same sample also yield this CDR3. The V gene is TRBV18, the J gene TRBJ2-7; maybe TRBD1 (5 bases). Germline V CDR1 and CDR2: KGHSH, LQKENI. CDR3 size: 15 residues. Here the CDR3 reads CASSPPSARAYEQYF. CDR3 DNA: TGTGCCAGCTCGCCACCGTCGGCCAGGGCCTACGAGCAGTACTTC. Using reference TRBV18 and TRBJ2-7 for the parts outside the CDR3, the full variable domain is NAGVMQNPRHLVRRRGQEARLRCSPMKGHSHVYWYRQLPEEGLKFMVYLQKENIIDESGMPKERFSAEFPKEGPSILRIQQVVRGDSAAYFCASSPPSARAYEQYFGPGTRLTVT.

There are a few counts of this clone. This chain joins TRBV2 and TRBJ2-1; D might be TRBD1 (6 bases). Germline V gives CDR1 SNHLY, CDR2 FYNNEI. This CDR3 is built from 12 residues. Trimming removed 10 bases from V and 8 bases from J, with 15 bases in between. CDR3: CANKRGLDEQFF. The DNA for the CDR3 is TGTGCCAACAAGAGGGGGTTGGATGAGCAGTTCTTC.

The CDR3 reads CASSFAGADTQYF. DNA for the CDR3: TGTGCCAGCAGTTTTGCGGGGGCAGATACGCAGTATTTT. The rearrangement joins TRBV28 to TRBJ2-3; 7 positions agree with TRBD2. There are 13 residues in the CDR3. V trimming: 3 bases; J trimming: 4 bases; junction bases outside the gene matches: 1. CDR1 is MDHEN, CDR2 SYDVKM, per germline.

V and J are TRBV9 and TRBJ2-3; TRBD1 matches 9 bases. V was pared by 8 bases and J by 1 base, with 11 bases of the junction left unmatched. Germline CDR1 reads SGDLS; CDR2 reads YYNGEE. This CDR3 region has 16 residues. CDR3 loop: CASQGQGFFGTDTQYF. In DNA form, the CDR3 reads TGTGCCAGTCAGGGACAGGGTTTTTTTGGCACAGATACGCAGTATTTT.

V is TRBV11-2 and J is TRBJ2-1; unclear D gene. Germline V CDR1 and CDR2: SGHAT, FQNNGV. V was shortened by 5 bases and J by 8 bases, with 22 bases between the two germline ends. This CDR3 comprises 16 residues. The CDR3 DNA is TGTGCCAGCAGCCCGATTCGTCGGCTGGGCAGCTATGAGCAGTTCTTC. Its protein is CASSPIRRLGSYEQFF. The full variable domain, in which reference TRBV11-2 and TRBJ2-1 provide the parts outside the CDR3, is EAGVAQSPRYKIIEKRQSVAFWCNPISGHATLYWYQQILGQGPKLLIQFQNNGVVDDSQLPKDRFSAERLKGVDSTLKIQPAKLEDSAVYLCASSPIRRLGSYEQFFGPGTRLTVL.

This chain uses TRBV15 with TRBJ2-5; 9 bases fit TRBD1. The J call may be wrong; the DNA end is better matched by TRBJ2-7. The CDR3 has 14 amino acids. Germline V gene data show CDR1 as LNHNV and CDR2 as YYDKDF (reference sequence). The CDR3 bases are TGTGCCACCAGCAGAGGACAGGGGGGTTACGAGCAGTACTTC. It codes for CATSRGQGGYEQYF.

V usage is TRBV5-4 and J usage is TRBJ1-1, with D uncertain. CDR1 and CDR2 (germline): SGHNT, YYREEE (reference sequence). Trimming cost V 4 bases and J 1 base, with 8 bases left between them. The CDR3 has 13 residues. The CDR3 protein is CASSQDWNTEAFF. DNA for the CDR3: TGTGCCAGCAGCCAGGACTGGAACACTGAAGCTTTCTTT.

Written as DNA, the CDR3 is TGTGCCAGCAGCCTTCACGGGACTGGGCTTGGAGATACGCAGTATTTT. This sequence encodes CASSLHGTGLGDTQYF. The chain carries TRBV7-3 and TRBJ2-3; D might be TRBD2 (6 bases). The germline gives CDR1 SGHTA, CDR2 FQGTGA. Trimming took 5 bases from V and 5 from J, leaving 20 bases between them. CDR3 length: 16 amino acids.

This clone was counted only a few times. The V and J genes are TRBV5-1 and TRBJ2-1; 8 nucleotides agree with TRBD2. Germline trimming cut 6 bases from V and 5 bases from J; bases unmatched to any gene: 7. This CDR3 is 14 amino acids long. The germline gives CDR1 SGHRS, CDR2 YFSETQ. As DNA, the CDR3 is TGCGCCAGCAACATTCAAGCGGGAGACAATGAGCAGTTCTTC. Its protein is CASNIQAGDNEQFF.